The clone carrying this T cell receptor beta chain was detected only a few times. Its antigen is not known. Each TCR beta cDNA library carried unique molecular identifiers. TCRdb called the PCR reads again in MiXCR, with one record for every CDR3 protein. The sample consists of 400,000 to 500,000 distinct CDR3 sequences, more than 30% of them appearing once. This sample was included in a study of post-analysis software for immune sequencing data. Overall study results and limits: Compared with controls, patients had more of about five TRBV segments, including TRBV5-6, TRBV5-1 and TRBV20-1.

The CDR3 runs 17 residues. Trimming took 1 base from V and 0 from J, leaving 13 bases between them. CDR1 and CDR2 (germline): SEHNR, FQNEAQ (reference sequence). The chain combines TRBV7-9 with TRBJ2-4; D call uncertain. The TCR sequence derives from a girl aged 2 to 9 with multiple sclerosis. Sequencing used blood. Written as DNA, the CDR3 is TGTGCCAGCAGCTTAGGGAACTATCCCCTAGCCAAAAACATTCAGTACTTC. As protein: CASSLGNYPLAKNIQYF.